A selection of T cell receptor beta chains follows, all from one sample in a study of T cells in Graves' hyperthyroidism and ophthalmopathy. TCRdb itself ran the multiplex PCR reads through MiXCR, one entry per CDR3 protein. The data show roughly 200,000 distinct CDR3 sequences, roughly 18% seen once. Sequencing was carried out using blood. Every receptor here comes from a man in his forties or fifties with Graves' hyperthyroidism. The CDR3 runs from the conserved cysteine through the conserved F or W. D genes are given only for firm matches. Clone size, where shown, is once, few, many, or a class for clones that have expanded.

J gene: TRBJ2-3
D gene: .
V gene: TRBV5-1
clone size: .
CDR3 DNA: TGCGCCAGCAGCTTGGGCGGGAAGGGCACAGATACGCAGTATTTT
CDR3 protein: CASSLGGKGTDTQYF

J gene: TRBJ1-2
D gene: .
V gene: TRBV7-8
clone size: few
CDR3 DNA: TGTGCCAGCAGCTTAGCGGGGAGGGACTATGGCTACACCTTC
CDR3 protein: CASSLAGRDYGYTF

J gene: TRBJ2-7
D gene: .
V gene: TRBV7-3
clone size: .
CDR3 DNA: TGCGCCAGCAGCCAAGCGGCGGAGTACGAGCAGTACTTC
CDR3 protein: CASSQAAEYEQYF

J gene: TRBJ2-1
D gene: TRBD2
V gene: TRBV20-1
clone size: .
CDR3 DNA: TGCAGTGCTTGGCTAGCGGGGGGATACAATGAGCAGTTCTTC
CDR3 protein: CSAWLAGGYNEQFF

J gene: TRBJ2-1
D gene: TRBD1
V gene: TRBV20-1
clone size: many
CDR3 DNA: TGCAGTGCTAGAAACCCGACAGGGTTTAATGAGCAGTTCTTC
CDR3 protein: CSARNPTGFNEQFF

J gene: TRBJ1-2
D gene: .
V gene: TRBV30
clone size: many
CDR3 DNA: TGTGCCTGGAGTGTATTGGCCAACTATGGCTACACCTTC
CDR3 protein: CAWSVLANYGYTF

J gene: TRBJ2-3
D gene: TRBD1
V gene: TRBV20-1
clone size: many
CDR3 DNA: TGCAGTGCGCCCCGGACAGGGAATACGCAGTATTTT
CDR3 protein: CSAPRTGNTQYF

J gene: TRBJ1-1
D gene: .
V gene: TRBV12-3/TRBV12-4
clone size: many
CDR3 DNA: TGTGCCAGCAGTTTGGGAAGGGCGGGGACTGAAGCTTTCTTT
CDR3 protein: CASSLGRAGTEAFF

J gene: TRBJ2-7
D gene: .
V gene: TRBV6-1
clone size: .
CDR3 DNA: TGTGCCAGCAACCACAGGTTCCGGACCTACGAGCAGTACTTC
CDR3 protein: CASNHRFRTYEQYF

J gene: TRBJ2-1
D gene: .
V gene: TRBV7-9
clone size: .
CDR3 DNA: TGTGCCAGCAGCCCAGTATCAGGCTACGAGCAGTTCTTC
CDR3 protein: CASSPVSGYEQFF

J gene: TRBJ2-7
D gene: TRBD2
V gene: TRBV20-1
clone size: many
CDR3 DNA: TGCAGTGCTCCCACTCTAGCGGGGTCGGACGAGCAGTACTTC
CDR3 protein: CSAPTLAGSDEQYF

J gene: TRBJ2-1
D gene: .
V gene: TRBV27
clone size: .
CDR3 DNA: TGTGCCAGCAGTGTATACGACAGCTACAATGAGCAGTTCTTC
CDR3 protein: CASSVYDSYNEQFF

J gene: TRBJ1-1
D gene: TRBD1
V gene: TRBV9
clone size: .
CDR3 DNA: TGTGCCAGCAGCGTATCAGGGGGTGACACTGAAGCTTTCTTT
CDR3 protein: CASSVSGGDTEAFF

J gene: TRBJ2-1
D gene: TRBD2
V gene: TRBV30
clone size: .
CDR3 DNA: TGTGCCTGGAGTGTCCCACCGGGACTAGCGGGGGGGAGCTCCTACAATGAGCAGTTCTTC
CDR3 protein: CAWSVPPGLAGGSSYNEQFF

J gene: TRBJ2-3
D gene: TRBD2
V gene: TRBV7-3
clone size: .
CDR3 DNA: TGTGCCAGCAGCCAAAGGACTAGGGAATCCGATACGCAGTATTTT
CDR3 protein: CASSQRTRESDTQYF

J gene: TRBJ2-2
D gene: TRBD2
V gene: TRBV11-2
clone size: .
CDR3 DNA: TGTGCCAGCAGCGACCCGGGACTAGCATCGAACACCGGGGAGCTGTTTTTT
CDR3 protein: CASSDPGLASNTGELFF

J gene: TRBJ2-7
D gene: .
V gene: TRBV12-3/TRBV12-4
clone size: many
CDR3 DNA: TGTGCCAGCAGCCGGGACCCCTACGAGCAGTACTTC
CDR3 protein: CASSRDPYEQYF

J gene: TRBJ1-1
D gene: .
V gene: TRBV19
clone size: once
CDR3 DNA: TGTGCCAGTAACGTAAATAGGAACACTGAAGCTTTCTTT
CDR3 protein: CASNVNRNTEAFF

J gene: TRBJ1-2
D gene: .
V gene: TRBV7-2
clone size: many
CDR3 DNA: TGTGCCAGCAGCTTCAGGGATCAGGGTGGCTACACCTTC
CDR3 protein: CASSFRDQGGYTF

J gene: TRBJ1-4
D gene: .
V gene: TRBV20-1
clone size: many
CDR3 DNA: TGCAGTGCTCCCCGACTTGCAACTAATGAAAAACTGTTTTTT
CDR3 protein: CSAPRLATNEKLFF

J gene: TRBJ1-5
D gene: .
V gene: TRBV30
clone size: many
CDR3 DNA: TGTGCCTGGAGTCGAGGGGGGGGGCAGCCCCAGCATTTT
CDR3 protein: CAWSRGGGQPQHF

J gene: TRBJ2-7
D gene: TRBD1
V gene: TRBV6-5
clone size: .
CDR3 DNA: TGTGCCAGCAGTTACTCAGGGACAGGGGAGCAGTACTTC
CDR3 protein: CASSYSGTGEQYF

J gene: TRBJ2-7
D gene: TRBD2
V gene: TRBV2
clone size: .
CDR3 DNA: TGTGCCAGCGAGCCCCTAAGGACTAGCGATCTTGAGCAGTACTTC
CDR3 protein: CASEPLRTSDLEQYF

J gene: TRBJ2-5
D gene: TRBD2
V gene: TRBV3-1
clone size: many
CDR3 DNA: TGTGCCAGCAGCCTGGGACTAGCTTCCGAATTTCAAGAGACCCAGTACTTC
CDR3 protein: CASSLGLASEFQETQYF

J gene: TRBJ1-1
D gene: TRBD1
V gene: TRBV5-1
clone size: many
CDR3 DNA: TGCGCCAGCAGCATCGGGACAGGGCGCACTGAAGCTTTCTTT
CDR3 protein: CASSIGTGRTEAFF